The 22 T cell receptor beta chains reported below all come from one sample, sequenced in a study of blood T cell repertoires in COVID-19. The method was immunoSEQ multiplex PCR; TCRdb's version includes in-frame clones alone and lacks a portion of them. The sample yields approximately 350,000 clones, approximately 89% seen once. The specimen sequenced was peripheral blood. These receptors originate from a woman aged 18-29 years who had recovered from COVID-19.

The chain carries TRBV18 and TRBJ2-1, with TRBD2 matching over 10 bases. The CDR3 is 15 residues long. The V segment lost 8 bases and the J segment 8 bases; nucleotides outside the gene matches: 12. In germline, CDR1 is KGHSH, CDR2 LQKENI. The CDR3 DNA is TGTGCCAGCGCGAATGGGCTAGCGGGAGATCATGAGCAGTTCTTC. Protein sequence: CASANGLAGDHEQFF.

This chain connects TRBV6-1 to TRBJ2-7, with D hard to call. This CDR3 contains 15 residues. CDR1 and CDR2 from the germline V gene are MNHNS and SASEGT. Trimming took off 0 bases at V and 3 bases at J, with 12 bases between the two ends. The CDR3 DNA reads TGTGCCAGCAGTGAAGCATTTAGGAGCTTCTACGAGCAGTACGTC. Residues: CASSEAFRSFYEQYV.

This clone showed up just once. The chain couples TRBV11-3 to TRBJ1-1; 10 bases agree with TRBD1. Germline trimming cut 5 bases from V and 0 bases from J; bases unmatched to any gene: 12. Germline V lookup: CDR1 SGHNT, CDR2 YENEEA. The CDR3 spans 18 residues. The CDR3 protein is CASSRRWTGGFVNTEAFF. In DNA, the CDR3 is TGTGCCAGCAGCCGGAGATGGACAGGGGGGTTTGTGAACACTGAAGCTTTCTTT. Looking up the rest from reference TRBV11-3 and TRBJ1-1 gives the full variable domain: EAGVVQSPRYKIIEKKQPVAFWCNPISGHNTLYWYLQNLGQGPELLIRYENEEAVDDSQLPKDRFSAERLKGVDSTLKIQPAELGDSAVYLCASSRRWTGGFVNTEAFFGQGTRLTVV.

The chain joins TRBV13 to TRBJ2-1; 7 bases map to TRBD2. This CDR3 spans 14 amino acids. The germline V gene encodes CDR1 PRHDT and CDR2 FYEKMQ (reference sequence). J was trimmed by 9 bases and V by 5 bases; bases with no gene match: 10. The CDR3 loop is CASSRSGSRSEQFF. The CDR3 nucleotides read TGTGCCAGCAGCCGTAGCGGGTCAAGGAGTGAGCAGTTCTTC.

CDR3 DNA: TGTGCTTCAAGAGGGCGGTTTAATTCACCCCTCCACTTT. Amino acids: CASRGRFNSPLHF. V is TRBV12-3 or TRBV12-4 and J is TRBJ1-6, with D hard to call. The CDR3 has 13 residues.

This chain joins TRBV7-2 and TRBJ2-7; tentatively, D is TRBD2 (6 bases). Germline CDR1 SGHTA, CDR2 FQGNSA. This CDR3 has 15 residues. V lost 1 base, J lost 2 bases, and 12 bases lay in between. As DNA, the CDR3 is TGTGCCAGCAGCTTAGTCGGCGGGAATACCTACGAGCAGTACGTC. Translated: CASSLVGGNTYEQYV.

This chain links TRBV13 with TRBJ1-2; D is unclear. The germline gives CDR1 PRHDT, CDR2 FYEKMQ (reference sequence). The CDR3 has 12 amino acids. V lost 0 bases, J lost 9 bases, and 8 bases lay in between. CDR3 DNA sequence: TGTGCCAGCAGCTTAGGGCCTTACAGCTACACCTTC. Its translation is CASSLGPYSYTF.

The V call is TRBV6-5, the J call TRBJ1-1; D possibly corresponds to TRBD1 (6 bases). V lost 10 bases, J lost 8 bases, and 11 bases lay in between. The CDR3 contains 10 residues. Germline V gene sequence: CDR1 MNHEY, CDR2 SVGAGI. CDR3 loop: CATNTGEAFF. The CDR3 bases are TGTGCCACCAATACAGGGGAAGCTTTCTTT.

In this sample, this clone turned up a few times. J is TRBJ1-2 and V is TRBV15; 7 bases match TRBD1. CDR3 length: 19 residues. Germline V gene lookup returns CDR1 LNHNV and CDR2 YYDKDF (reference sequence). With V trimmed by 1 base and J by 2 bases, 16 bases remained unmatched. The CDR3 sequence is CATSRAGGARQGPNYGYTF. The CDR3 nucleotides read TGTGCCACCAGCAGAGCCGGGGGGGCCCGACAGGGTCCAAACTATGGCTACACCTTC.

The V gene is TRBV7-2, the J gene TRBJ1-1; D is possibly TRBD1 (5 bases). Looked up from germline, CDR1 is SGHTA and CDR2 is FQGNSA. V lost 2 bases, J lost 3 bases, and 13 bases lay in between. The CDR3 sequence is 15 residues long. For the CDR3, the DNA is TGTGCCAGCAGCTTAAACCTTAGGGGCTACACTGAAGCTTTCTTT. It yields the protein CASSLNLRGYTEAFF.

The J gene is TRBJ2-1, the V gene TRBV7-2, with 7 bases identical to TRBD2. The CDR3 covers 14 residues. CDR1 and CDR2 (germline): SGHTA, FQGNSA. The trim removed 3 bases at V and 9 bases at J, leaving 8 bases unmatched. The CDR3 here is CASSLAGEVGEQFF. The CDR3 DNA follows: TGTGCCAGCAGCTTGGCGGGAGAAGTCGGTGAGCAGTTCTTC.

This clone was recorded a few times. V and J are TRBV5-1 and TRBJ2-5; 8 bases are a match to TRBD1. CDR1 SGHRS and CDR2 YFSETQ come from the germline V gene. J gave up 2 bases and V 4 bases, and 4 bases lay outside the gene matches. The CDR3 is 14 amino acids. The CDR3 coding sequence is TGCGCCAGCAGCCCTAGGACAGGGCAAGAGACCCAGTACTTC. Encoded protein: CASSPRTGQETQYF.

The chain recombines TRBV9 with TRBJ1-5; TRBD1 aligns across 7 bases. This CDR3 contains 14 residues. Trimming at V came to 2 bases and at J to 2 bases, leaving 1 base not matched to a gene. CDR1 is SGDLS and CDR2 is YYNGEE in the germline V gene. This CDR3 is CASSVGQRNQPQHF. In nucleotides, the CDR3 is TGTGCCAGCAGCGTGGGACAGCGCAATCAGCCCCAGCATTTT.

This chain joins TRBV19 and TRBJ2-1; 13 bases agree with TRBD2. The CDR3 has 15 amino acids. V was pared by 5 bases and J by 6 bases, with 4 bases of the junction left unmatched. The germline gives CDR1 LNHDA, CDR2 SQIVND (reference sequence). The CDR3 sequence: CASSLGTSGVNEQFF. The DNA for the CDR3 is TGTGCCAGTAGTCTGGGGACTAGCGGGGTCAATGAGCAGTTCTTC.

The J gene is TRBJ1-1, the V gene TRBV9, with 7 bases identical to TRBD1. J gave up 6 bases and V 3 bases, and 5 bases lay outside the gene matches. This CDR3 contains 13 residues. CDR1 and CDR2 (germline): SGDLS, YYNGEE. The CDR3 protein is CASSGQGHAEAFF. For the CDR3, the DNA is TGTGCCAGCAGCGGACAGGGCCACGCTGAAGCTTTCTTT.

The V call is TRBV7-2, the J call TRBJ2-3; TRBD2 agrees at 7 bases. Unmatched junction bases numbered 13, after V lost 6 bases and J lost 4 bases. The CDR3 extends over 16 amino acids. The germline gives CDR1 SGHTA, CDR2 FQGNSA. The CDR3 bases are TGTGCCAGCAGAGGAGGTTTCGGCGGGAGTGCAGATACGCAGTATTTT. Amino acids: CASRGGFGGSADTQYF.

The V gene is TRBV7-2, the J gene TRBJ2-1, with 8 bases lining up with TRBD2. The CDR3 covers 14 residues. Germline assignment: CDR1 SGHTA and CDR2 FQGNSA. V trimming: 3 bases; J trimming: 15 bases; junction bases outside the gene matches: 13. CDR3 protein: CASSFQASGFLPFF. The CDR3 DNA is TGTGCCAGCAGCTTTCAGGCTAGCGGGTTCCTCCCGTTCTTC.

This sequence joins TRBV6-2 or TRBV6-3 and TRBJ2-1; TRBD2 agrees at 7 bases. The CDR3 contains 16 residues. V lost 4 bases to trimming and J lost 5 bases; unmatched junction nucleotides: 11. Germline-derived CDR1 and CDR2 are MNHEY and SVGEGT. CDR3 amino acids: CASSLYLRGEDNEQFF. As DNA, the CDR3 is TGTGCCAGCAGTTTATACCTTCGGGGGGAGGACAATGAGCAGTTCTTC.

The CDR3 nucleotides read TGTGCCACCCGGGACAGGCGTTCTCCAGATACGCAGTATTTT. It specifies CATRDRRSPDTQYF. This chain joins TRBV2 and TRBJ2-3, with TRBD1 matching over 8 bases. V dropped 10 bases and J dropped 4; count of bases not matched to a gene: 10. The CDR3 covers 14 residues. Germline CDR1 is SNHLY and CDR2 is FYNNEI. Full variable domain (outside the CDR3, taken from reference TRBV2 and TRBJ2-3): EPEVTQTPSHQVTQMGQEVILRCVPISNHLYFYWYRQILGQKVEFLVSFYNNEISEKSEIFDDQFSVERPDGSNFTLKIRSTKLEDSAMYFCATRDRRSPDTQYFGPGTRLTVL.

This clone was counted once. The chain carries TRBV18 and TRBJ1-6; 10 nucleotides agree with TRBD1. The trim removed 3 bases at V and 8 bases at J, leaving 1 base unmatched. The CDR3 extends over 14 amino acids. Germline loops: CDR1 KGHSH, CDR2 LQKENI. The CDR3 sequence: CASSPGTGDSPLHF. CDR3 sequence (DNA): TGTGCCAGCTCACCGGGGACAGGGGATTCACCCCTCCACTTT. Full variable domain (remainder filled in from reference TRBV18 and TRBJ1-6): NAGVMQNPRHLVRRRGQEARLRCSPMKGHSHVYWYRQLPEEGLKFMVYLQKENIIDESGMPKERFSAEFPKEGPSILRIQQVVRGDSAAYFCASSPGTGDSPLHFGNGTRLTVT.

The rearrangement links TRBV30 to TRBJ1-1; a possible D gene is TRBD1 (6 bases). Trimming shortened V by 2 bases and J by 1 base, and 14 bases separated the two germline ends. This CDR3 contains 15 residues. CDR1 and CDR2 (germline): GTSNPN, SVGIG (reference sequence). In DNA form, the CDR3 reads TGTGCCTGGAGTATAAAGGCAGGGGCGAACACTGAAGCTTTCTTT. Protein sequence: CAWSIKAGANTEAFF. Together with reference TRBV30 and TRBJ1-1, the CDR3 gives the full variable domain: SQTIHQWPATLVQPVGSPLSLECTVEGTSNPNLYWYRQAAGRGLQLLFYSVGIGQISSEVPQNLSASRPQDRQFILSSKKLLLSDSGFYLCAWSIKAGANTEAFFGQGTRLTVV.

The chain links TRBV30 to TRBJ2-3; D is unclear. The length of the CDR3 is 13 residues. V lost 0 bases and J 2 bases, leaving 6 bases between the germline ends. The V gene's germline CDR1 is GTSNPN and CDR2 SVGIG (reference sequence). CDR3 bases: TGTGCCTGGAGTGTACTACTCACAGATACGCAGTATTTT. This gives the protein CAWSVLLTDTQYF.